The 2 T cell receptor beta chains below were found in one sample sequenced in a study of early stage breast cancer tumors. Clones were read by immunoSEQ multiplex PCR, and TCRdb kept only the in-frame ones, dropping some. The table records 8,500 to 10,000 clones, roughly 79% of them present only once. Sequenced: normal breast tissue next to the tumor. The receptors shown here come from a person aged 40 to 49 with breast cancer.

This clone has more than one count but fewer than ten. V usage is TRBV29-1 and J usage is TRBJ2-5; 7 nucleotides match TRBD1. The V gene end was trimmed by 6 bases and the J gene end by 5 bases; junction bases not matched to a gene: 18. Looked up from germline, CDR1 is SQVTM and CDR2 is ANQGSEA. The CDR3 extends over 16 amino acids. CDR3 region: CSVQESRGYAGETQYF. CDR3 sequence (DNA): TGCAGCGTACAGGAGAGCAGGGGGTATGCCGGGGAGACCCAGTACTTC. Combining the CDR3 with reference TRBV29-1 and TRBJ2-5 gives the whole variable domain SAVISQKPSRDICQRGTSLTIQCQVDSQVTMMFWYRQQPGQSLTLIATANQGSEATYESGFVIDKFPISRPNLTFSTLTVSNMSPEDSSIYLCSVQESRGYAGETQYFGPGTRLLVL.

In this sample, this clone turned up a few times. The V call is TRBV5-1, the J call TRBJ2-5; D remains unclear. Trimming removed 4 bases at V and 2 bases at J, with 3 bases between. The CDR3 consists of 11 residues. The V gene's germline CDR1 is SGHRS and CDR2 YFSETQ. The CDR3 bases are TGCGCCAGCAGCATTCAAGAGACCCAGTACTTC. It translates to CASSIQETQYF.